Shown below are 7 T cell receptor beta chains from a single sample sequenced in a study of OX40 agonist ivuxolimab in advanced cancers. Profiling relied on immunoSEQ multiplex PCR, and the TCRdb table lists in-frame clones only, not all of them. The sample consists of around 47,000 clones, 84% of them appearing once. The sample here was CD4+ or CD8+ T cells sorted from blood, taken in a trial of the OX40 agonist ivuxolimab. These receptors all come from an adult with an advanced solid tumor such as melanoma, head and neck, liver or kidney cancer.

The V gene is TRBV5-6, the J gene TRBJ2-7, with a tentative D call TRBD2 (6 bases). Germline-derived CDR1 and CDR2 are SGHDT and YYEEEE. V gave up 3 bases and J gave up 4 bases, with 8 bases separating them. The CDR3 runs to 12 residues. CDR3 in DNA: TGTGCCAGCAGCTGGGGGGTTTACGAGCAGTACTTC. Protein sequence: CASSWGVYEQYF.

Comments on this clone: At one end, the junction sequence differs from germline, possibly due to a read error. The chain carries TRBV7-6 and TRBJ2-1, with unresolved D. Germline CDR1 is SGHVS and CDR2 is FNYEAQ. The CDR3 has 16 residues. The CDR3 region has the DNA TGTGCCAGCAGCATAGCCCAGAACCCTTCCTACAATGAGCAGTTCTTC. It codes for CASSIAQNPSYNEQFF.

This clone was detected once. V usage is TRBV7-9 and J usage is TRBJ2-7; D possibly corresponds to TRBD2 (6 bases). The V end lost 1 base, the J end lost 6 bases, and 16 bases lay between the germline ends. Germline V gene sequence: CDR1 SEHNR, CDR2 FQNEAQ (reference sequence). The CDR3 consists of 15 residues. The CDR3 DNA follows: TGTGCCAGCAGCTTAGTCCTAGGGGACTCCGTCGAGCAGTACTTC. This codes for CASSLVLGDSVEQYF.

The chain uses TRBV11-1 and TRBJ1-5, with unresolved D. The ends were cut back, 1 base at V and 3 bases at J, with 7 bases in the middle. From germline, CDR1 is SGHAT and CDR2 FQDESV (reference sequence). The CDR3 contains 14 residues. The CDR3 region has the DNA TGTGCCAGCAGCTTAGAAGGGTACAATCAGCCCCAGCATTTT. Translated: CASSLEGYNQPQHF.

This chain uses TRBV15 with TRBJ2-5; the D gene is possibly TRBD1 (7 bases). The J call may be in error: the DNA end matches TRBJ2-7 better. This CDR3 has 15 residues. In germline, CDR1 is LNHNV, CDR2 YYDKDF (reference sequence). The DNA of the CDR3 is TGTGCCACCAGCAGAGACAGGGGGGATTCCTACGAGCAGTACTTC. Its protein product is CATSRDRGDSYEQYF.

The genes are TRBV12-5 and TRBJ2-2, with D perhaps TRBD1 (6 bases). CDR3 length: 17 amino acids. Trimming cost V 3 bases and J 4 bases, with 18 bases left between them. CDR1 LGHNT and CDR2 FRNRAP come from the germline V gene. The chain's CDR3 is CASGFIPTGHVTGELFF. The CDR3 DNA reads as TGTGCTAGTGGTTTTATCCCGACGGGACATGTCACCGGGGAGCTGTTTTTT.

The rearrangement links TRBV15 to TRBJ1-2; possibly TRBD1 for D (5 bases). Trimming stripped 3 bases from V and 7 bases from J, with 9 bases between. The CDR3 totals 12 residues. The germline gives CDR1 LNHNV, CDR2 YYDKDF (reference sequence). CDR3 protein: CATSRGTAGYTF. CDR3 DNA sequence: TGTGCCACCAGCAGGGGGACGGCTGGCTACACCTTC.